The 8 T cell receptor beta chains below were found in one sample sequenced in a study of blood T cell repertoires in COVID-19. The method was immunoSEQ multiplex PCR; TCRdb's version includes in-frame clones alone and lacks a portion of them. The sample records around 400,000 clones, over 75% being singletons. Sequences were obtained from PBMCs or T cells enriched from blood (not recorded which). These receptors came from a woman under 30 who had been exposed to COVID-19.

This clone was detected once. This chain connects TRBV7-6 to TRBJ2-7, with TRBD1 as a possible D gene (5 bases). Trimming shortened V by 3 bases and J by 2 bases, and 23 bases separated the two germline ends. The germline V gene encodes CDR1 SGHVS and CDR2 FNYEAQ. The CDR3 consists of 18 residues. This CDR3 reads CASSFKKGVRDSPYEQYF. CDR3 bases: TGTGCCAGCAGCTTCAAAAAAGGGGTTCGAGACAGTCCCTACGAGCAGTACTTC.

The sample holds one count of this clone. The CDR3 reads CASSQGTLGPYEQYF. DNA of the CDR3: TGTGCCAGCAGCCAAGGGACTCTAGGTCCCTACGAGCAGTACTTC. The chain recombines TRBV3-1 (or the pseudogene TRBV3-2) with TRBJ2-7, with D perhaps TRBD2 (5 bases). CDR1 and CDR2 (germline): LGHDT, YNNKEL (reference sequence). This CDR3 contains 15 residues. The germline V and J ends were trimmed by 1 base and 2 bases, with 12 bases remaining between them.

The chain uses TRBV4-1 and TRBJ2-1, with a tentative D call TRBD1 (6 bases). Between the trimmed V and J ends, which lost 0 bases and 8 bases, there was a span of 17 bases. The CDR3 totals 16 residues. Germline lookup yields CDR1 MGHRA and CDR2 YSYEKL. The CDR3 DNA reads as TGCGCCAGCAGCCAAGAATCGAAACAGGGTAAGCATGAGCAGTTCTTC. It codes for CASSQESKQGKHEQFF.

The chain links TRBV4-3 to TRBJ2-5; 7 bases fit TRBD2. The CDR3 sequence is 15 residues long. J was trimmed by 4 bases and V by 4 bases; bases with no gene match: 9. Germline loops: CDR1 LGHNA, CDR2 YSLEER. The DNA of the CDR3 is TGCGCCAGCAGCCCGGGGTGGTGGGGGGGAGAGACCCAGTACTTC. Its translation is CASSPGWWGGETQYF.

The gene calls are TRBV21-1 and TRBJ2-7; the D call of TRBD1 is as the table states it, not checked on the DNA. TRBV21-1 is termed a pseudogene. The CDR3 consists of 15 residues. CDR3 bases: TGTGCCAGCAGCAAAGGTGTAGGGGGCTTCGACGAGCAGTACTTC. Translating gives CASSKGVGGFDEQYF.

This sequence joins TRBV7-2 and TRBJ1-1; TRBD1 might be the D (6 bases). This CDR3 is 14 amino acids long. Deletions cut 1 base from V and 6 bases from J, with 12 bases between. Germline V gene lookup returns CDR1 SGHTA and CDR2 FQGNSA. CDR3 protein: CASSLDGGAAEAFF. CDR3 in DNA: TGTGCCAGCAGCTTAGACGGGGGGGCGGCTGAAGCTTTCTTT.

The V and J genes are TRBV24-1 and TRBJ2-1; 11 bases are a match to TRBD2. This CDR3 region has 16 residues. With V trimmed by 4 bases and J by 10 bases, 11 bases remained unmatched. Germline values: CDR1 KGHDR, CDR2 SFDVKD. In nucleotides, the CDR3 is TGTGCCACCAGTGACCCTGGACTAGCGGGTAACTGGGAGCAGTTCTTC. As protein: CATSDPGLAGNWEQFF.

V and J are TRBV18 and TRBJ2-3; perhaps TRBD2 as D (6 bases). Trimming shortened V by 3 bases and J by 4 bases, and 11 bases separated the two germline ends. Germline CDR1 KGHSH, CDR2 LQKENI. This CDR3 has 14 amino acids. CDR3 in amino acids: CASSPPTRSDTQYF. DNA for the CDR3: TGTGCCAGCTCACCTCCGACTAGGTCAGATACGCAGTATTTT.